This is a list of T cell receptor beta chains from one sample in a study of blood T cell repertoires in COVID-19. Assay: immunoSEQ multiplex PCR; the TCRdb copy retains only in-frame clones and omits some. The sample lists tens of thousands of clones; 80% were seen once. Sequences were obtained from peripheral blood. Every receptor here comes from a human donor in a cohort sampled during active COVID-19. Each CDR3 is given with its conserved first and last residue. The order of the fields is CDR3 protein, CDR3 DNA, J gene, clone size, V gene, D gene. A D gene is named only where the DNA matches it firmly. Not all rows give a size; the values are once, few, many and, for expanded clones, a class.

CDR3 protein: CSVGSGWSGDTQYF
CDR3 DNA: TGCAGCGTTGGATCGGGGTGGAGTGGAGATACGCAGTATTTT
J gene: TRBJ2-3
clone size: -
V gene: TRBV29-1
D gene: -

CDR3 protein: CASSPGTSGVYEQYF
CDR3 DNA: TGCGCCAGCAGCCCGGGGACTAGCGGGGTATACGAGCAGTACTTC
J gene: TRBJ2-7
clone size: -
V gene: TRBV5-1
D gene: TRBD2

CDR3 protein: CASSPILAGAGNEQFF
CDR3 DNA: TGTGCCAGCAGCCCGATTCTAGCGGGAGCTGGTAATGAGCAGTTCTTC
J gene: TRBJ2-1
clone size: -
V gene: TRBV7-9
D gene: TRBD2

CDR3 protein: CASNEGRTGELFF
CDR3 DNA: TGTGCCAGCAACGAGGGGAGGACCGGGGAGCTGTTTTTT
J gene: TRBJ2-2
clone size: -
V gene: TRBV2
D gene: -

CDR3 protein: CASSIEGYNEQFF
CDR3 DNA: TGTGCCAGTAGTATTGAGGGCTACAATGAGCAGTTCTTC
J gene: TRBJ2-1
clone size: -
V gene: TRBV19
D gene: -

CDR3 protein: CASRLLSGTYNEQFF
CDR3 DNA: TGTGCCAGCAGACTCCTTAGCGGGACCTACAATGAGCAGTTCTTC
J gene: TRBJ2-1
clone size: -
V gene: TRBV28
D gene: TRBD2

CDR3 protein: CASSSGQDEQFF
CDR3 DNA: TGTGCCAGCAGTTCCGGACAGGATGAGCAGTTCTTC
J gene: TRBJ2-1
clone size: -
V gene: TRBV27
D gene: TRBD1

CDR3 protein: CASSQASLERDNEQFF
CDR3 DNA: TGCGCCAGCAGCCAAGCCTCTTTGGAGCGGGACAATGAGCAGTTCTTC
J gene: TRBJ2-1
clone size: -
V gene: TRBV4-1
D gene: -

CDR3 protein: CASSPRTGTPYEQYF
CDR3 DNA: TGTGCCAGCAGCCCCCGGACAGGGACCCCCTACGAGCAGTACTTC
J gene: TRBJ2-7
clone size: once
V gene: TRBV21-1
D gene: -

CDR3 protein: CASSQDGGRASTQYF
CDR3 DNA: TGTGCCAGCAGCCAAGATGGCGGGAGGGCCTCAACGCAGTATTTT
J gene: TRBJ2-3
clone size: -
V gene: TRBV4-2
D gene: TRBD2

CDR3 protein: CASSLRTVSSGELFF
CDR3 DNA: TGTGCCAGCAGTTTACGGACAGTATCGTCCGGGGAGCTGTTTTTT
J gene: TRBJ2-2
clone size: -
V gene: TRBV28
D gene: -

CDR3 protein: CSASALAGGPGGYEQFF
CDR3 DNA: TGCAGTGCTAGTGCCCTAGCGGGAGGGCCGGGGGGCTATGAGCAGTTCTTC
J gene: TRBJ2-1
clone size: -
V gene: TRBV20-1
D gene: TRBD2

CDR3 protein: CASSLTGGVNQPQHF
CDR3 DNA: TGCGCCAGCAGCTTAACAGGGGGAGTAAATCAGCCCCAGCATTTT
J gene: TRBJ1-5
clone size: once
V gene: TRBV5-1
D gene: TRBD1

CDR3 protein: CAWKQGARSEQYF
CDR3 DNA: TGTGCCTGGAAACAGGGGGCTAGGAGCGAGCAGTACTTC
J gene: TRBJ2-7
clone size: -
V gene: TRBV30
D gene: TRBD1

CDR3 protein: CATWVAIGSGYTF
CDR3 DNA: TGTGCCACATGGGTAGCCATCGGCTCTGGCTACACCTTC
J gene: TRBJ1-2
clone size: -
V gene: TRBV6-6
D gene: -

CDR3 protein: CASSLSRGIHGYTF
CDR3 DNA: TGTGCCAGCAGCTTGTCCCGGGGGATCCATGGCTACACCTTC
J gene: TRBJ1-2
clone size: -
V gene: TRBV5-6
D gene: -

CDR3 protein: CASSFIGGNEQFF
CDR3 DNA: TGTGCCAGCAGTTTTATAGGGGGCAATGAGCAGTTCTTC
J gene: TRBJ2-1
clone size: -
V gene: TRBV28
D gene: -

CDR3 protein: CASTRTSGGEYSTDTQYF
CDR3 DNA: TGTGCCAGCACTAGGACTAGCGGGGGGGAATATAGCACAGATACGCAGTATTTT
J gene: TRBJ2-3
clone size: -
V gene: TRBV5-6
D gene: TRBD2

CDR3 protein: CASSVGTSSYNEQFF
CDR3 DNA: TGTGCCAGCAGCGTGGGGACTAGCAGCTACAATGAGCAGTTCTTC
J gene: TRBJ2-1
clone size: -
V gene: TRBV9
D gene: TRBD2

CDR3 protein: CASSTRGTSGLSYEQFF
CDR3 DNA: TGTGCCAGTAGTACCAGAGGGACTAGCGGCCTCTCGTACGAGCAGTTCTTC
J gene: TRBJ2-1
clone size: -
V gene: TRBV19
D gene: TRBD2

CDR3 protein: CAWSVPRSGNGYTF
CDR3 DNA: TGTGCCTGGAGTGTCCCCCGGTCGGGGAATGGCTACACCTTC
J gene: TRBJ1-2
clone size: -
V gene: TRBV30
D gene: -

CDR3 protein: CASSPFRDRITDTQYF
CDR3 DNA: TGTGCCAGCAGTCCCTTCCGGGACAGAATAACAGATACGCAGTATTTT
J gene: TRBJ2-3
clone size: many
V gene: TRBV28
D gene: TRBD1

CDR3 protein: CASSVEQGNNEQYF
CDR3 DNA: TGTGCCAGCAGCGTTGAACAGGGTAATAACGAGCAGTACTTC
J gene: TRBJ2-7
clone size: -
V gene: TRBV9
D gene: -

CDR3 protein: CASSPGDTITDTQYF
CDR3 DNA: TGCGCCTCCAGCCCCGGGGACACCATCACAGATACGCAGTATTTT
J gene: TRBJ2-3
clone size: -
V gene: TRBV10-1
D gene: -

CDR3 protein: CASSNRDRQETQYF
CDR3 DNA: TGCGCCAGCAGTAACCGGGACAGGCAAGAGACCCAGTACTTC
J gene: TRBJ2-5
clone size: -
V gene: TRBV5-1
D gene: TRBD1

CDR3 protein: CASSETWAQNTEAFF
CDR3 DNA: TGTGCCAGCAGTGAAACATGGGCCCAGAACACTGAAGCTTTCTTT
J gene: TRBJ1-1
clone size: -
V gene: TRBV2
D gene: -

CDR3 protein: CASRAGTSGRKEQFF
CDR3 DNA: TGTGCCAGCAGGGCCGGGACTAGCGGGAGGAAGGAGCAGTTCTTC
J gene: TRBJ2-1
clone size: once
V gene: TRBV28
D gene: TRBD2

CDR3 protein: CASSFQGAHNEQFF
CDR3 DNA: TGCGCCAGCAGCTTCCAGGGGGCGCACAATGAGCAGTTCTTC
J gene: TRBJ2-1
clone size: -
V gene: TRBV5-1
D gene: TRBD1